The 5 T cell receptor beta chains in this list originate from one sample, sequenced in a study of preoperative IRX-2 immunotherapy in early breast cancer. Profiling relied on immunoSEQ multiplex PCR, and the TCRdb table lists in-frame clones only, not all of them. Counted here are over 35,000 clones, approximately 94% occurring once; the ten biggest clones make up 1.6%. The treatment was: preoperative locoregional IRX-2 cytokine immunotherapy. Sequencing used tumor tissue, obtained after IRX-2 immunotherapy. These receptors were collected from a human donor with breast cancer.

This sequence joins TRBV5-3 and TRBJ1-2; a possible D gene is TRBD1 (6 bases). TRBV5-3 is classed as an ORF, of uncertain function. This CDR3 contains 15 residues. Trimming removed 4 bases from V and 1 base from J, with 14 bases in between. The CDR3 spells CARSADRRHNYGYTF. The CDR3 DNA sequence: TGTGCCAGAAGCGCCGACAGGCGGCATAACTATGGCTACACCTTC.

The chain links TRBV19 to TRBJ2-7; D may match TRBD1 or TRBD2 (6 bases each). The germline V gene encodes CDR1 LNHDA and CDR2 SQIVND (reference sequence). Trimming removed 3 bases from V and 6 bases from J, with 18 bases in between. The CDR3 is 15 amino acids. The CDR3 DNA follows: TGTGCCAGTAGTATTGGGATCAGGGGAGGCTCCGAGCAGTACTTC. Its translation: CASSIGIRGGSEQYF.

The chain links TRBV6-4 to TRBJ1-5; a weak D match, TRBD1 (5 bases). The CDR3 length is 13 residues. Looked up from germline, CDR1 is MRHNA and CDR2 is SNTAGT. The V gene lost 4 bases and the J gene lost 5 bases, with 9 bases spanning the gap. In DNA, the CDR3 is TGTGCCAGCAGTGCGGGGGGGGATCAGCCCCAGCATTTT. Protein: CASSAGGDQPQHF.

The chain couples TRBV5-1 to TRBJ2-7; D is possibly TRBD1 (6 bases). The V end was cut by 0 bases, the J end by 2 bases, with 24 bases between. This CDR3 has 19 amino acids. Germline-derived CDR1 and CDR2 are SGHRS and YFSETQ. CDR3 sequence reads: CASSLGTWETGRPTYEQYF. CDR3 bases: TGCGCCAGCAGCTTGGGGACGTGGGAGACAGGCCGGCCAACCTACGAGCAGTACTTC.

The table lists this clone with a count of one. The chain is built from TRBV15 and TRBJ1-1; a weak D match, TRBD1 (5 bases). Germline V lookup: CDR1 LNHNV, CDR2 YYDKDF (reference sequence). The CDR3 contains 16 residues. The V and J ends lost 5 bases and 1 base respectively, with 17 bases between them. This chain's CDR3 is CATSPWRGTRNTEAFF. The CDR3 DNA sequence: TGTGCCACCAGCCCCTGGAGGGGTACAAGGAACACTGAAGCTTTCTTT.